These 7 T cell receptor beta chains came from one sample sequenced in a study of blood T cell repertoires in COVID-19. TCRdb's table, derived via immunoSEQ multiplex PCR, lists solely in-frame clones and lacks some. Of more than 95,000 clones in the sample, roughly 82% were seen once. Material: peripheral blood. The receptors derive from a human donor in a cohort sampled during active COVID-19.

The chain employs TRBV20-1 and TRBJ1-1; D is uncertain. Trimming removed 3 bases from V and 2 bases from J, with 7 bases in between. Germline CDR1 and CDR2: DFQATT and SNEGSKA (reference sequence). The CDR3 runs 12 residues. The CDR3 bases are TGCAGTGCTAGTAAAGCAAACACTGAAGCTTTCTTT. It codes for CSASKANTEAFF.

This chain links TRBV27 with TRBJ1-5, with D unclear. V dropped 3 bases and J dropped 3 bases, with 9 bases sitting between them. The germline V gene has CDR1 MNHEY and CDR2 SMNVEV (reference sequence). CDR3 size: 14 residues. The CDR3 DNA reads TGTGCCAGCAGTTTCGGGAGGGCCAATCAGCCCCAGCATTTT. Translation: CASSFGRANQPQHF.

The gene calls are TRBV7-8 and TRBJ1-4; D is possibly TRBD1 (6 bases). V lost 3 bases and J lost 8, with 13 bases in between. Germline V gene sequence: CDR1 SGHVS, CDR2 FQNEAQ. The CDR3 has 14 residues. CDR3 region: CASSLSGVSEKLFF. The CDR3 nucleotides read TGTGCCAGCAGCTTGTCAGGGGTCTCGGAAAAACTGTTTTTT.

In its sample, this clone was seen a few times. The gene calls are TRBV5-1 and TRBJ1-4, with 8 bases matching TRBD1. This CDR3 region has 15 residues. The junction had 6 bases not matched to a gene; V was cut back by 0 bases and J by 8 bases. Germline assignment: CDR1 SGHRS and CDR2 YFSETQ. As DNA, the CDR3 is TGCGCCAGCAGCTTGGCCGGGACAGGCAGGGAAAAACTGTTTTTT. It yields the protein CASSLAGTGREKLFF.

The CDR3: CATSDPGTGGMETQYF. CDR3 nucleotide sequence: TGTGCCACCAGTGACCCCGGGACAGGGGGTATGGAGACCCAGTACTTC. V and J are TRBV24-1 and TRBJ2-5; 11 bases are a match to TRBD1. The junction had 8 bases not matched to a gene; V was cut back by 4 bases and J by 5 bases. The CDR3 runs 16 residues. Germline loops: CDR1 KGHDR, CDR2 SFDVKD.

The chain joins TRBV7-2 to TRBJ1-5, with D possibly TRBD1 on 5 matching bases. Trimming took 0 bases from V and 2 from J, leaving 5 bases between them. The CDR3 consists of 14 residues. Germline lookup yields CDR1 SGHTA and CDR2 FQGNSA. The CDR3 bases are TGTGCCAGCAGCTTAGCACAGGGCAATCAGCCCCAGCATTTT. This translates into CASSLAQGNQPQHF.

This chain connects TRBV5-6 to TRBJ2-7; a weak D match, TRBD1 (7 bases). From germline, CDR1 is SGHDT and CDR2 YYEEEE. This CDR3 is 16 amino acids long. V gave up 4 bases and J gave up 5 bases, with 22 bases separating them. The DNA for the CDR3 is TGTGCCAGCAGCGACCCCAGGGGGTCGGGCGGGGACGAGCAGTACTTC. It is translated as CASSDPRGSGGDEQYF.